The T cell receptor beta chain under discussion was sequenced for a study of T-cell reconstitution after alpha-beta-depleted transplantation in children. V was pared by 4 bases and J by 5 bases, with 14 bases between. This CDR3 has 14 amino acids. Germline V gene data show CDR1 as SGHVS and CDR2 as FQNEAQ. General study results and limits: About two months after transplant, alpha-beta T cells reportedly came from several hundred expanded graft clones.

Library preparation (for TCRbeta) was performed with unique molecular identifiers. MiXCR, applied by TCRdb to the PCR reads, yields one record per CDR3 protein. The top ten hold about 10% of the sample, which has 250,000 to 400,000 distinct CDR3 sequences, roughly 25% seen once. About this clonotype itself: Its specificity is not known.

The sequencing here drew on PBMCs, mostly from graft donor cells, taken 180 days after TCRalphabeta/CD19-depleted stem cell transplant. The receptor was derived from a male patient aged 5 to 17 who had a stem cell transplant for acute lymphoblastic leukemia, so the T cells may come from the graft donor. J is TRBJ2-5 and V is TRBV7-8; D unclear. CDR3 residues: CASSSFLGRETQYF. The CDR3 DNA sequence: TGTGCCAGCAGCTCGTTTTTAGGTCGGGAGACCCAGTACTTC.